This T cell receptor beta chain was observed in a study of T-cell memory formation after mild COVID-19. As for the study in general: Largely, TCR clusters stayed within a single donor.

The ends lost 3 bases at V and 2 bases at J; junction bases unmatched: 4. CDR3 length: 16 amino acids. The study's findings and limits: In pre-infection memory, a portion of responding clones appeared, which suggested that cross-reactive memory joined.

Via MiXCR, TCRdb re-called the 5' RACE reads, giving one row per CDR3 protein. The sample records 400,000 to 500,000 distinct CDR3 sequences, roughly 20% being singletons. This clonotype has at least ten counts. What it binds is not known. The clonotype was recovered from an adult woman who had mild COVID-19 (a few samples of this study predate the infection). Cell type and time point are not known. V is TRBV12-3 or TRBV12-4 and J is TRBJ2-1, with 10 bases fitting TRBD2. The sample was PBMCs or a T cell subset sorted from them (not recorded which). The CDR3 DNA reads TGTGCCAGCAGTTTCGGCACTAGCGGGGCCTACAATGAGCAGTTCTTC. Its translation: CASSFGTSGAYNEQFF.